This passage covers 21 T cell receptor beta chains from one sample sequenced in a study of blood T cell repertoires in COVID-19. Sequenced by immunoSEQ multiplex PCR; TCRdb stores in-frame clones only, minus some. The table includes 3,000 to 4,500 clones, roughly 80% detected once. The sequenced material came from peripheral blood. These receptors came from a human donor in a cohort sampled during active COVID-19.

There are a few counts of this clone. Different DNA sequences within this sample yield the same CDR3. This sequence joins TRBV28 and TRBJ2-7; D is uncertain. The V and J ends lost 3 bases and 0 bases respectively, with 6 bases between them. The CDR3 has 13 amino acids. Germline-derived CDR1 and CDR2 are MDHEN and SYDVKM. CDR3 protein: CASSLAFSYEQYF. The CDR3 region has the DNA TGTGCCAGCAGTTTGGCCTTCTCCTACGAGCAGTACTTC.

The chain uses TRBV28 and TRBJ2-3, with 9 nucleotides matching TRBD2. Unmatched junction bases numbered 9, after V lost 5 bases and J lost 0 bases. Germline assignment: CDR1 MDHEN and CDR2 SYDVKM. The CDR3 is 17 amino acids. The CDR3 loop reads CASSIRTSGSSTDTQYF. The DNA for the CDR3 is TGTGCCAGCAGTATACGCACTAGCGGGTCCAGCACAGATACGCAGTATTTT. Complete variable domain (other parts from reference TRBV28 and TRBJ2-3): DVKVTQSSRYLVKRTGEKVFLECVQDMDHENMFWYRQDPGLGLRLIYFSYDVKMKEKGDIPEGYSVSREKKERFSLILESASTNQTSMYLCASSIRTSGSSTDTQYFGPGTRLTVL.

This clone appeared a few times. Here the CDR3 reads CASSLAGQEVSGYTF. CDR3 coding DNA: TGTGCCAGCAGCTTGGCGGGACAGGAAGTCTCTGGCTACACCTTC. The V call is TRBV5-6, the J call TRBJ1-2, with 8 nucleotides matching TRBD1. CDR3 length equals 15 residues. The V gene's germline CDR1 is SGHDT and CDR2 YYEEEE. The trim removed 0 bases at V and 7 bases at J, leaving 8 bases unmatched.

CDR3 sequence (DNA): TGTGCCAGCAGCTTAGTGGGAGGGTCGAACACTGAAGCTTTCTTT. Its protein product is CASSLVGGSNTEAFF. The genes are TRBV7-3 and TRBJ1-1; D unresolved. Germline values: CDR1 SGHTA, CDR2 FQGTGA. The CDR3 totals 15 residues. V lost 2 bases and J 1 base, leaving 11 bases between the germline ends.

This chain connects TRBV5-6 to TRBJ1-4; 9 bases map to TRBD1. The ends lost 4 bases at V and 4 bases at J; junction bases unmatched: 8. Germline-derived CDR1 and CDR2 are SGHDT and YYEEEE. The CDR3 contains 16 residues. CDR3 sequence: CASSTGTGWGNEKLFF. CDR3 sequence (DNA): TGTGCCAGCAGCACCGGGACAGGGTGGGGTAATGAAAAACTGTTTTTT.

The gene calls are TRBV5-1 and TRBJ1-2, with 7 nucleotides matching TRBD1. This CDR3 region has 14 residues. Per the germline V gene, CDR1 is SGHRS and CDR2 is YFSETQ. V shed 2 bases and J 8 bases; nucleotides not matched to a gene: 9. The CDR3 region has the DNA TGCGCCAGCAGCTTAGGGGACAGCCTTAGGGGCTACACCTTC. Protein sequence: CASSLGDSLRGYTF.

V usage is TRBV2 and J usage is TRBJ1-3, with 8 bases that match TRBD1. The CDR3 extends over 15 amino acids. Unmatched junction bases numbered 0, after V lost 0 bases and J lost 2 bases. Germline loops: CDR1 SNHLY, CDR2 FYNNEI. The CDR3 loop reads CASSEADRAGNTIYF. The CDR3 DNA is TGTGCCAGCAGTGAAGCGGACAGGGCTGGAAACACCATATATTTT.

The gene calls are TRBV2 and TRBJ1-2; possible D gene TRBD1, 6 bases. Germline lookup yields CDR1 SNHLY and CDR2 FYNNEI. Trimming took off 3 bases at V and 8 bases at J, with 25 bases between the two ends. This CDR3 contains 17 residues. DNA of the CDR3: TGTGCCAGCAGTGAGGCGGCCCTTTGGGGGCTAAAAGAAGGCTACACCTTC. It specifies CASSEAALWGLKEGYTF. The whole variable domain, remainder taken from reference TRBV2 and TRBJ1-2, is EPEVTQTPSHQVTQMGQEVILRCVPISNHLYFYWYRQILGQKVEFLVSFYNNEISEKSEIFDDQFSVERPDGSNFTLKIRSTKLEDSAMYFCASSEAALWGLKEGYTFGSGTRLTVV.

The chain has TRBV7-3 and TRBJ1-1; 9 bases map to TRBD1. Germline V gene sequence: CDR1 SGHTA, CDR2 FQGTGA. The junction had 3 bases not matched to a gene; V was cut back by 10 bases and J by 0 bases. CDR3 length equals 13 residues. CDR3 bases: TGTGCCACGGGACAGGGCATGAACACTGAAGCTTTCTTT. Translation: CATGQGMNTEAFF.

This chain joins TRBV29-1 and TRBJ1-1; D unclear. V was trimmed by 5 bases and J by 0 bases, leaving 13 bases between them. CDR1 and CDR2 (germline): SQVTM, ANQGSEA. This CDR3 is built from 14 residues. The DNA of the CDR3 is TGCAGCGTTCCCCCCCATGACATGAACACTGAAGCTTTCTTT. Translation gives CSVPPHDMNTEAFF.

The chain is built from TRBV6-5 and TRBJ2-7; 7 positions agree with TRBD2. The CDR3 runs 14 residues. With V trimmed by 7 bases and J by 1 base, 7 bases remained unmatched. Germline values: CDR1 MNHEY, CDR2 SVGAGI. CDR3 DNA: TGTGCCAGCACCGAGGGAGGGAAATCCTACGAGCAGTACGTC. Protein product: CASTEGGKSYEQYV.

There are a few counts of this clone. This chain joins TRBV6-5 and TRBJ1-2; 10 bases map to TRBD1. The junction had 11 bases not matched to a gene; V was cut back by 5 bases and J by 8 bases. The germline CDR1 and CDR2 sequences are MNHEY and SVGAGI. CDR3 length equals 15 residues. This CDR3 reads CASSRQGAGGSGYTF. CDR3 coding DNA: TGTGCCAGCAGTCGACAGGGGGCCGGCGGTAGCGGCTACACCTTC.

The CDR3 sequence: CASSSRTGNNEQFF. CDR3 DNA: TGTGCCAGCAGTTCCCGGACCGGGAACAATGAGCAGTTCTTC. The rearrangement links TRBV6-4 to TRBJ2-1, with D possibly being TRBD2 (5 bases). The CDR3 length is 14 residues. Germline CDR1 reads MRHNA; CDR2 reads SNTAGT. V was trimmed by 5 bases and J by 5 bases, leaving 13 bases between them.

The J gene is TRBJ2-3, the V gene TRBV28; D is unclear. V lost 5 bases and J 5 bases, leaving 14 bases between the germline ends. The CDR3 extends over 14 amino acids. Germline V CDR1 and CDR2: MDHEN, SYDVKM. The CDR3 reads CASSPHSSVDTQYF. In DNA, the CDR3 is TGTGCCAGCAGTCCCCATTCAAGCGTAGATACGCAGTATTTT.

In its sample, this clone was seen once. This chain uses TRBV7-2 with TRBJ1-2; D uncertain. V gave up 0 bases and J gave up 4 bases, with 15 bases separating them. Germline CDR1 is SGHTA and CDR2 is FQGNSA. The CDR3 contains 16 residues. For the CDR3, the DNA is TGTGCCAGCAGCTTAGCGGGGAATCGGGGAGCCTATGGCTACACCTTC. Its protein is CASSLAGNRGAYGYTF.

The V call is TRBV5-1, the J call TRBJ2-7; 10 bases are shared with TRBD2. V lost 7 bases and J lost 6; bases outside the gene matches: 7. The CDR3 sequence is 13 residues long. CDR1 and CDR2 (germline): SGHRS, YFSETQ. CDR3 region: CASLGTSEREQYV. In DNA form, the CDR3 reads TGCGCCAGCCTCGGGACTAGCGAGCGCGAGCAGTACGTC.

The chain carries TRBV7-9 and TRBJ1-3, with D possibly being TRBD1 (6 bases). The germline CDR1 and CDR2 sequences are SEHNR and FQNEAQ (reference sequence). CDR3 length equals 14 residues. V lost 5 bases and J 4 bases, leaving 12 bases between the germline ends. The CDR3 bases are TGTGCCAGCAGCCCACCAGGGGTCGGAAACACCATATATTTT. It encodes CASSPPGVGNTIYF.

This clone has just a few counts. V gene TRBV6-4 combines with J gene TRBJ2-3, with a weak D call TRBD1 (6 bases). V was shortened by 4 bases and J by 1 base, with 12 bases between the two germline ends. Germline CDR1 MRHNA, CDR2 SNTAGT. This CDR3 contains 15 residues. Written as DNA, the CDR3 is TGTGCCAGCAGTGCGACTGGGGGCGGCACAGATACGCAGTATTTT. Translated, it gives CASSATGGGTDTQYF.

This clone turned up a few times. The J gene is TRBJ1-1, the V gene TRBV6-1; no reliable D call. CDR3 length: 13 amino acids. The V gene's germline CDR1 is MNHNS and CDR2 SASEGT. With 1 base removed from V and 7 bases from J, the gap between germline ends came to 10 bases. The CDR3 loop is CASSEVVRDEAFF. DNA of the CDR3: TGTGCCAGCAGTGAAGTCGTGAGGGATGAAGCTTTCTTT.

The chain combines TRBV29-1 with TRBJ2-7; TRBD1 matches at 9 bases. This CDR3 is 12 amino acids long. Germline V gene lookup returns CDR1 SQVTM and CDR2 ANQGSEA. Trimming removed 7 bases from V and 1 base from J; junction bases left unmatched: 2. The DNA of the CDR3 is TGCAGCGCGGGACAGGGTTCCTACGAGCAGTACTTC. It specifies CSAGQGSYEQYF.

The gene calls are TRBV9 and TRBJ1-2, with D perhaps TRBD1 (5 bases). V gave up 8 bases and J gave up 8 bases, with 19 bases separating them. Germline V gene sequence: CDR1 SGDLS, CDR2 YYNGEE. The CDR3 runs 13 residues. CDR3 residues: CASGAGNSGGYTF. The CDR3 DNA is TGTGCCAGTGGGGCGGGGAACTCGGGCGGCTACACCTTC.